Listed here are 5 T cell receptor beta chains from one sample, sequenced in a study of vaccination effects on CD4 cells after COVID-19. Their cognate antigens are unknown. Expansion of antigen-specific CD4+ T cells with viral peptide pools was carried out by the ViraFEST assay before sequencing. Culturing for around eleven days preceded CD4+ T cell isolation. Participants were vaccinated with two doses of either the BNT162b2 or mRNA-1273 vaccine. Clones were sequenced by immunoSEQ multiplex PCR, and TCRdb holds only the in-frame ones, with some missing. The table has about 27,000 clones, 83% seen once. Sequencing used CD4+ T cells from PBMCs cultured with HCoV-NL63 spike peptides, obtained after COVID-19 vaccination. The receptors were sampled from a human donor who received a COVID-19 vaccine. Some clones in this sample may be carry-over from other donors' samples.

The rearrangement joins TRBV7-3 to TRBJ2-2; 7 bases are a match to TRBD2. CDR3 length: 13 residues. The junction had 0 bases not matched to a gene; V was cut back by 5 bases and J by 3 bases. Germline values: CDR1 SGHTA, CDR2 FQGTGA. For the CDR3, the DNA is TGTGCCAGCAGCCGGGGGGACACCGGGGAGCTGTTTTTT. Amino acids: CASSRGDTGELFF.

This chain connects TRBV5-1 to TRBJ1-6, with 9 positions matching TRBD1. Germline CDR1 SGHRS, CDR2 YFSETQ. This CDR3 is 15 amino acids long. Trimming removed 0 bases from V and 8 bases from J; junction bases left unmatched: 3. CDR3 bases: TGCGCCAGCAGCTTGGAAGGACAGGGGTATTCACCCCTCCACTTT. Translated, it gives CASSLEGQGYSPLHF.

The V and J genes are TRBV5-1 and TRBJ1-1; 8 bases map to TRBD1. Germline trimming cut 1 base from V and 3 bases from J; bases unmatched to any gene: 2. CDR3 size: 14 residues. Germline CDR1 and CDR2: SGHRS and YFSETQ. Here the CDR3 reads CASSLQGAYTEAFF. CDR3 nucleotide sequence: TGCGCCAGCAGCTTGCAGGGGGCTTACACTGAAGCTTTCTTT.

The chain has TRBV6-4 and TRBJ2-7; D not certain. In germline, CDR1 is MRHNA, CDR2 SNTAGT. Trimming removed 2 bases at V and 1 base at J, with 12 bases between. The CDR3 totals 15 residues. In DNA form, the CDR3 reads TGTGCCAGCAGTGACATTTGCGAAATATCCTACGAGCAGTACGTC. Translating gives CASSDICEISYEQYV.

The chain joins TRBV12-5 to TRBJ2-6, with 10 bases that match TRBD1. The junction had 12 bases not matched to a gene; V was cut back by 1 base and J by 0 bases. The CDR3 totals 21 residues. Germline CDR1 is LGHNT and CDR2 is FRNRAP. CDR3 region: CASGLAPDGTGVFSGANVLTF. Here the CDR3 DNA reads TGTGCTAGTGGTTTGGCACCGGACGGGACAGGGGTTTTCTCTGGGGCCAACGTCCTGACTTTC. The variable domain in full, completed from reference TRBV12-5 and TRBJ2-6, reads DARVTQTPRHKVTEMGQEVTMRCQPILGHNTVFWYRQTMMQGLELLAYFRNRAPLDDSGMPKDRFSAEMPDATLATLKIQPSEPRDSAVYFCASGLAPDGTGVFSGANVLTFGAGSRLTVL.